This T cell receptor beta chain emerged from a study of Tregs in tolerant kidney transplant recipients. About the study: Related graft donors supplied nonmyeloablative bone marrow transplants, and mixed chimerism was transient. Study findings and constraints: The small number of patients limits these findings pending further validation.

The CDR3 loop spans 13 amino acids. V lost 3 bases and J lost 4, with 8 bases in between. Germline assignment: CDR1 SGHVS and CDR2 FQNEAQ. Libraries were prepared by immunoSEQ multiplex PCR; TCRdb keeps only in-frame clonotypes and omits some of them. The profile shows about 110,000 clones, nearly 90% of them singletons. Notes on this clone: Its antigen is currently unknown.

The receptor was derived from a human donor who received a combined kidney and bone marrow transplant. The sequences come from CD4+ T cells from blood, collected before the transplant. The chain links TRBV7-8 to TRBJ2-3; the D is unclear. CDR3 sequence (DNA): TGTGCCAGCAGCTTTGAGGTCGCAGATACGCAGTATTTT. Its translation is CASSFEVADTQYF.